This T cell receptor (beta chain) was sequenced during a study of cytomegalovirus exposure and HLA in healthy donors. Profiled with immunoSEQ multiplex PCR; TCRdb holds only in-frame clones, not every one. In the table there are 110,000 or so clones, roughly 84% of which are singletons. The study, taken as a whole, reports: Most TCR sequences showed up rarely, but some public TCRs showed up in many donors.

After removal of 0 bases from V and 4 bases from J, the junction contained 7 bases not matched to a gene. CDR3 size: 16 residues. CDR1 is SGDLS, CDR2 YYNGEE, per germline. Comment on this clone: Its antigen remains unidentified.

The TCR was taken from a woman aged 18-29 years in good health and CMV-seronegative. Specimen: PBMCs. V usage is TRBV9 and J usage is TRBJ2-3, with TRBD2 matching 8 bases. For the CDR3, the DNA is TGTGCCAGCAGCGTAGGGGTTAGCGGGGCCCCAGATACGCAGTATTTT. Its translation: CASSVGVSGAPDTQYF.